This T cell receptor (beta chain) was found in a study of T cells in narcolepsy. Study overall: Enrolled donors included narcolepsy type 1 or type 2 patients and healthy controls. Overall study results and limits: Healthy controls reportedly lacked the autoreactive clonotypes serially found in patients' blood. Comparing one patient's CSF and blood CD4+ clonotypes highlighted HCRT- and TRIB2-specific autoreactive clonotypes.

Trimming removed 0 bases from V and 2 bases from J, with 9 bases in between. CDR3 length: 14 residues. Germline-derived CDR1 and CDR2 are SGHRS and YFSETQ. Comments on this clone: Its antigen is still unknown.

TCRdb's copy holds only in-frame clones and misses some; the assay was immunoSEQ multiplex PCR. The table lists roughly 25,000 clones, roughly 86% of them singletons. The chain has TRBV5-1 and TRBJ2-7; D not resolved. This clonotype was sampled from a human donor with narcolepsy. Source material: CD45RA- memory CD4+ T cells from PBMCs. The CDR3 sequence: CASSLVLDPYEQYF. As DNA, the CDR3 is TGCGCCAGCAGCTTGGTACTGGACCCCTACGAGCAGTACTTC. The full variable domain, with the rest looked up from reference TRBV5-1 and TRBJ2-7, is KAGVTQTPRYLIKTRGQQVTLSCSPISGHRSVSWYQQTPGQGLQFLFEYFSETQRNKGNFPGRFSGRQFSNSRSEMNVSTLELGDSALYLCASSLVLDPYEQYFGPGTRLTVT.